This TCR beta chain stems from a study of T-cell reconstitution after alpha-beta-depleted transplantation in children. The TCRbeta library was prepared with unique molecular identifiers. TCRdb re-called the PCR reads through MiXCR, storing one row per CDR3 protein. Of some 390,000 distinct CDR3 sequences in the sample, around 21% were seen once. CDR1 and CDR2 from the germline V gene are MDHEN and SYDVKM. J was trimmed by 7 bases and V by 9 bases; bases with no gene match: 6. The CDR3 has 13 residues. This rearrangement joins TRBV28 to TRBJ1-6; 7 positions agree with TRBD1. Sequences were derived from PBMCs from the stem cell graft donor, sampled from the stem cell graft. This clonotype was sampled from a human donor who donated a stem cell graft to a child with acute myeloid leukemia. CDR3 region: CASTGTANSPLHF. The CDR3 DNA follows: TGTGCCAGTACCGGGACAGCAAATTCACCCCTCCACTTT.